Sequencing of this T cell receptor beta chain was carried out in a study of tissue T cells after allogeneic stem cell transplantation (dated by TCRdb to between 2021 and 2024). Turning to the overall study: Using research autopsies of patients with and without GVHD, plus mouse models of GVHD, the study profiled TCR beta repertoires across many tissues. The human part of the study was a prospective observational study with no blinding and no randomization.

Trimming removed 3 bases from V and 3 bases from J; the gene matches leave 1 base unexplained. The CDR3, from cysteine to phenylalanine, totals 14 residues. Of the CDR3's DNA, 39 bases were read; they are in frame from base 1. The germline V gene supplies CDR1 SGHLS and CDR2 HYDKME. Details on this clone: The clone's antigen remains unknown. This is a murine receptor, so its gene nomenclature and germline sequences are mouse based. The CDR3 is cut off 1 residue early in the read; its end comes from the germline J gene.

To prepare the library, the immunoSEQ multiplex PCR assay was applied. TCRbeta CDR3 sequencing was done by Adaptive Biotechnologies at survey depth, reporting CDR3 sequences, V/J genes, productive frequency and template counts. TCR beta CDR3 regions were amplified from genomic DNA rather than RNA. Regarding the original processing steps: Pairwise repertoire overlap between tissues was quantified with Jensen-Shannon divergence, where 1 means complete divergence and 0 identical. Tissues were clustered by single-linkage agglomerative hierarchical clustering of pairwise JSD values, and the clustering results were displayed as dendrograms. All patient samples were analyzed with GLIPH2 using simulation_depth 1000, kmer_min_depth 3 and cdr3_length_cutoff 8, and only groups containing more than two unique CDR3s were kept. A standardized tissue-overlap score was calculated by extrapolating Jaccard GLIPH-group overlap across patients to a standard repertoire size of 1000 clones. Associations of diversity with clinical or experimental variables used linear mixed-effect models with tissue fixed effects and individual random effects. The table comes from immuneACCESS by way of TCRdb, which keeps in-frame sequences with V and J called. Part of the clones is missing from these tables; in studies checked, under half for an unresolved V gene and the rest for unknown reasons. For V, J and clone size, that table is used; D and trimming come from the DNA. The sample table lists about 5,500 clones, 49% of them with a count of one. Of the sample, 10% to 13% falls within the top ten clones.

Overall study outcomes, separate from this receptor: Which tissue TCRs were alloreactive or antigen-specific was not determined in the study, and some clones might have been persisting host cells. Only a few T cell clones appeared in more than one patient, yet motif-based clustering showed tissue-specific repertoire signatures that were shared between patients. Within patients, how anatomically similar tissues were was a major factor shaping TCR repertoire composition, regardless of disease or transplant status. Blood and spleen T cells captured only a limited portion of the TCR repertoire detected in tissues, in both patients and mice. The patient cohort was small and clinically heterogeneous, and sampling depth was acknowledged as a limitation.

According to the study, the label for this sample's time point signals: mouse harvest day 7 after allogeneic transplant. Mouse grafts consisting of 10^7 T-cell-depleted bone marrow cells combined with 10^6 splenic CD5+ T cells were administered by tail vein injection. To model GVHD in mice, a major MHC-mismatch B6 (H2b) into BALB/c (H2d) model was used, and tissues were profiled at day 7 or 14. On day 7 or 14 post-transplant, mouse tissues and retro-orbital blood were harvested with separate sterile tools for each animal, and livers were flushed beforehand. Before genomic DNA isolation with the DNeasy Blood & Tissue Kit, mouse tissues were minced with razor blades in buffered saline.

The rearrangement joined TRBV12-2 to TRBJ2-4, and 11 bases in between align with TRBD1. Sequences were obtained from gut tissue. This sequence was found in a female BALB/c mouse given C57BL/6 T cells with graft-versus-host disease after an allogeneic hematopoietic cell transplant. The CDR3 sequence is CASSGQGAQNTLYF. The sequenced part of the CDR3 DNA is TGTGCCAGCTCTGGACAGGGGGCCCAAAACACCTTGTAC. Reference TRBV12-2 and TRBJ2-4 proteins supply the regions before and after the CDR3; the full variable domain is: NSGVVQSPRYIIKGKGERSILKCIPISGHLSVAWYQQTQGQELKFFIQHYDKMERDKGNLPSRFSVQQFDDYHSEMNMSALELEDSAVYFCASSGQGAQNTLYFGAGTRLSVL.